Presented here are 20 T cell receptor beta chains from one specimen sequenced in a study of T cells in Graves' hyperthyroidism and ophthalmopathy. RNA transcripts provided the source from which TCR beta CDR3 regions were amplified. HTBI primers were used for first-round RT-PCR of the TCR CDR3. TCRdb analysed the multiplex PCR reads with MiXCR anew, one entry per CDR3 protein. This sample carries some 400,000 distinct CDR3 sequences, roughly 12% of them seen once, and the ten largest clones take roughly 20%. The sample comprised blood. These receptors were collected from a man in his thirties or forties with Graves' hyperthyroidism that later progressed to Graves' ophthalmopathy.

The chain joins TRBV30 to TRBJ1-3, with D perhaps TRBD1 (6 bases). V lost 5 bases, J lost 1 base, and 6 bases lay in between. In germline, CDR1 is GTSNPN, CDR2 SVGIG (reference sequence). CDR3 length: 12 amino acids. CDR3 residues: CAWGTSGNTIYF. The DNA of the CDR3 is TGTGCCTGGGGGACATCTGGAAACACCATATATTTT.

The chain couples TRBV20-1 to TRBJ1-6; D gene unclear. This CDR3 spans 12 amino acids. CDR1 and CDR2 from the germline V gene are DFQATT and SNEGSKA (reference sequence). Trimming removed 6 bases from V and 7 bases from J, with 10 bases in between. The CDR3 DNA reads TGCAGTGCCATCTCGGGGAATTCACCCCTCCACTTT. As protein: CSAISGNSPLHF.

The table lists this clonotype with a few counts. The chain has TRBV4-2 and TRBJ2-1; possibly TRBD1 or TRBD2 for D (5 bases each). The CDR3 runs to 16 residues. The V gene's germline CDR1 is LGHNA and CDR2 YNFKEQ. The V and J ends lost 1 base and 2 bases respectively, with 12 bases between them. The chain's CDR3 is CASSQGQGRTYNEQFF. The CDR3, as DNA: TGTGCCAGCAGCCAAGGGCAGGGACGGACCTACAATGAGCAGTTCTTC.

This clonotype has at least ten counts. The CDR3 protein is CASSEYRRNSPLHF. The CDR3 DNA is TGTGCCAGCAGTGAATACAGGCGGAATTCACCCCTCCACTTT. The chain couples TRBV2 to TRBJ1-6; maybe TRBD1 (5 bases). Deletions cut 2 bases from V and 7 bases from J, with 9 bases between. Germline CDR1 reads SNHLY; CDR2 reads FYNNEI. This CDR3 region has 14 residues.

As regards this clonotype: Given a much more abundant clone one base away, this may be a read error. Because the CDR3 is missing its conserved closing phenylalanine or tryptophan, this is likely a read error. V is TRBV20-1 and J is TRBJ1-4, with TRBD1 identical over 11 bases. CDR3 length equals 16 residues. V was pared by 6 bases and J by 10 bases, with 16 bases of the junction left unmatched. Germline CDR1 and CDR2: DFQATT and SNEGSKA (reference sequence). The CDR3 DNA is TGCAGTGCATTGGGGACAGGGGGGTCCCCAATCGGAAAACTGTTTCTT. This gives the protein CSALGTGGSPIGKLFL.

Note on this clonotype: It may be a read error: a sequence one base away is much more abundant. For the CDR3, the DNA is TGTGCCATCAGTGAACAGGGGGCTTACGGGCAGTACTTC. Translating gives CAISEQGAYGQYF. The chain couples TRBV10-3 to TRBJ2-7, with TRBD1 matching 9 bases. This CDR3 spans 13 amino acids. Germline-derived CDR1 and CDR2 are ENHRY and SYGVKD.

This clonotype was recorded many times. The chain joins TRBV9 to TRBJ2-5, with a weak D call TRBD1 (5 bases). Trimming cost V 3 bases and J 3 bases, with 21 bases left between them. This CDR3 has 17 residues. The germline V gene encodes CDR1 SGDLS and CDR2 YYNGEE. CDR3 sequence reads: CASSGQGLRGGEETQYF. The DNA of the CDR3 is TGTGCCAGCAGCGGGCAGGGCCTTCGAGGCGGCGAAGAGACCCAGTACTTC.

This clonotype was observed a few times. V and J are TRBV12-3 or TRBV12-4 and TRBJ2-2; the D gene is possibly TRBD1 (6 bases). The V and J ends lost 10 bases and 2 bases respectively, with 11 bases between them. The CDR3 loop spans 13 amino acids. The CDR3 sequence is CAIRTVNTGELFF. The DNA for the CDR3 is TGTGCCATAAGGACAGTAAACACCGGGGAGCTGTTTTTT.

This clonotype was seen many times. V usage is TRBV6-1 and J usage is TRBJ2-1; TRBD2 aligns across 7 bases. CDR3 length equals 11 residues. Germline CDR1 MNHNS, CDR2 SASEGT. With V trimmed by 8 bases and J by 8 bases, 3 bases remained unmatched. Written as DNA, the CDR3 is TGTGCCAGCCCAGGACTAGATGAGCAGTTCTTC. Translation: CASPGLDEQFF.

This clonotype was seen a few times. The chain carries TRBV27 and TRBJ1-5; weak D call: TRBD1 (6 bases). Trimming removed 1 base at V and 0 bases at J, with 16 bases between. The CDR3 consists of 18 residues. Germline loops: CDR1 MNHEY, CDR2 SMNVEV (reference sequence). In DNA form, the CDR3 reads TGTGCCAGCAGTTTATTAGCAGGGAGGGGGGATAGCAATCAGCCCCAGCATTTT. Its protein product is CASSLLAGRGDSNQPQHF.

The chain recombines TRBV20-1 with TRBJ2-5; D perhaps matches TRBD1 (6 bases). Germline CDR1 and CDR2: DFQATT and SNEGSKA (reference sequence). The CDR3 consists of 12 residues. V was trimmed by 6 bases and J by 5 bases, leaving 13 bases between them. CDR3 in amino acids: CSASPGVETQYF. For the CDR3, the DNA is TGCAGTGCCTCACCAGGGGTCGAGACCCAGTACTTC.

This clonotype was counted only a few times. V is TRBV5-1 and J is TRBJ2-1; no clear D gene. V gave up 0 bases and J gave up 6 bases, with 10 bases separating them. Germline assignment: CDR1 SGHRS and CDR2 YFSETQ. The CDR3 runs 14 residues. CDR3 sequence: CASSLGLDTNEQFF. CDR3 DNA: TGCGCCAGCAGCTTGGGGCTTGATACCAATGAGCAGTTCTTC. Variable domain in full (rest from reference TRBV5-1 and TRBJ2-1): KAGVTQTPRYLIKTRGQQVTLSCSPISGHRSVSWYQQTPGQGLQFLFEYFSETQRNKGNFPGRFSGRQFSNSRSEMNVSTLELGDSALYLCASSLGLDTNEQFFGPGTRLTVL.

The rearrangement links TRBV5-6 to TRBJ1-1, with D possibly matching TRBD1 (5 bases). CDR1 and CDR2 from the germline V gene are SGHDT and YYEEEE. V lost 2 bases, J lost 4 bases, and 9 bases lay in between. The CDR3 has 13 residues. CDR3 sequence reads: CASSFLGLTEAFF. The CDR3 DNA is TGTGCCAGCAGCTTTTTGGGGCTCACTGAAGCTTTCTTT.

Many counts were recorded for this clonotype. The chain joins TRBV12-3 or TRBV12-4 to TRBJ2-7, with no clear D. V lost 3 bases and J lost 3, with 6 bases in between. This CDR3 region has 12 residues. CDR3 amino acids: CASSLFRYEQYF. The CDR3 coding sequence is TGTGCCAGCAGTTTGTTCCGCTACGAGCAGTACTTC.

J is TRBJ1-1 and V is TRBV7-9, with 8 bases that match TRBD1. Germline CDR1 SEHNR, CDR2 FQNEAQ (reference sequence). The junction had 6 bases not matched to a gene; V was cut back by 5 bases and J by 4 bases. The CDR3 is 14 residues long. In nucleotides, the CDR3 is TGTGCCAGCAGCGGGCAGGGGGCGGGCACTGAAGCTTTCTTT. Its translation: CASSGQGAGTEAFF.

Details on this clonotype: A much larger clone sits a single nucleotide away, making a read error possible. CDR3 nucleotides: TGTGCCAGCAGTGAAAAGACTTCGGAGATTCAGTACTTC. Its protein is CASSEKTSEIQYF. The V and J genes are TRBV2 and TRBJ2-4; D gene unclear. Germline-derived CDR1 and CDR2 are SNHLY and FYNNEI. The V end was cut by 2 bases, the J end by 10 bases, with 12 bases between. CDR3 length equals 13 residues.

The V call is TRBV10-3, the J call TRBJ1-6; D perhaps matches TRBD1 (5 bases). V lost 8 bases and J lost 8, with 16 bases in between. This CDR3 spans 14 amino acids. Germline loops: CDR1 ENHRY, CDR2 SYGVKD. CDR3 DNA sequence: TGTGCCATCCCCACCCGGGGGAGGGATTCACCCCTCCACTTT. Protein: CAIPTRGRDSPLHF.

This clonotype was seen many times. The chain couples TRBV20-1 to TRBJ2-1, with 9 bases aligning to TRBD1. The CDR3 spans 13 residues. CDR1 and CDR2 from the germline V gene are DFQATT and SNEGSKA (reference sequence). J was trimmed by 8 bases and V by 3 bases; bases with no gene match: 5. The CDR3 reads CSASPGQGHEQFF. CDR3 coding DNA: TGCAGTGCTAGCCCGGGACAGGGACATGAGCAGTTCTTC.

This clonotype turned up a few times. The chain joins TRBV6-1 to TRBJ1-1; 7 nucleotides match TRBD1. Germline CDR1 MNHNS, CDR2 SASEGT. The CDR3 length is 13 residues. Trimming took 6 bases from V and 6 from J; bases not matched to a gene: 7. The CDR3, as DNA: TGTGCCAGCAGGCCCGACAGGGAGGCTGAAGCTTTCTTT. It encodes CASRPDREAEAFF.

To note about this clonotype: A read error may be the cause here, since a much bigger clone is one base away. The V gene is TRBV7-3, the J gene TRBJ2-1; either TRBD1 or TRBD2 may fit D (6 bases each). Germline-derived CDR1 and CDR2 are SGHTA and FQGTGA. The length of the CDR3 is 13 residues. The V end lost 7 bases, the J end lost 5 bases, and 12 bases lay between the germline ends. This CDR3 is CASISGANNEQFF. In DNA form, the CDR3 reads TGTGCCAGCATCTCGGGGGCTAACAATGAGCAGTTCTTC.